This TCR beta chain was documented in a study of monozygotic twins with cystic fibrosis. This clone was picked up one time. Antigen: not known. Study conclusions and caveats: Monozygotic CF twins shared more identical nucleotide clonotypes than unrelated patients. J usage was most co-twin-similar in 8 of 16 pairs, V in 13. Median Simpson clonality of 0.0095 suggested naive T cells predominated.

The data were produced by immunoSEQ multiplex PCR, yet TCRdb's version contains in-frame clones alone and is incomplete. The sample lists 25,000 to 35,000 clones; about 85% were seen once. The specimen was blood. This sequence originates from a girl aged 2-10 years with cystic fibrosis.

CDR3 sequence (DNA): TGTGCCAGCAGCTATTGGTACATGAACACTGAAGCTTTCTTT. It translates to CASSYWYMNTEAFF. The genes are TRBV4-2 and TRBJ1-1; D is ambiguous. The V end lost 5 bases, the J end lost 0 bases, and 10 bases lay between the germline ends. This CDR3 spans 14 amino acids. CDR1 is LGHNA, CDR2 YNFKEQ, per germline.